This is a list of T cell receptor beta chains from one sample in a study of cytomegalovirus exposure and HLA in healthy donors. The repertoire was sequenced with immunoSEQ multiplex PCR; TCRdb's copy has only in-frame clones and lacks some. The table records a few hundred thousand clones, around nine tenths of them present only once. What was sequenced was PBMCs. The receptors shown here come from a girl aged 2 to 10 in good health and CMV-seronegative. Each CDR3 is given with its conserved first and last residue. Size values are once, few and many counts, or a class for expanded clones, and some rows have none.

cdr3_aa: CASSPGTSPYEQYF
v_call: TRBV5-4
clone_size: -

cdr3_aa: CASSLDQTGETQYF
v_call: TRBV11-3
clone_size: -

cdr3_aa: CASSSLRTGVTDTQYF
v_call: TRBV27
clone_size: -

cdr3_aa: CASSHPSAGTGGKMNTEAFF
v_call: TRBV4-2
clone_size: -

cdr3_aa: CASSEEAGLNEKLFF
v_call: TRBV2
clone_size: -

cdr3_aa: CSAHRGGTEAFF
v_call: TRBV29-1
clone_size: -

cdr3_aa: CASSFGGTVYEQYF
v_call: TRBV5-1
clone_size: -

cdr3_aa: CASSLQGIYGYTF
v_call: TRBV5-5
clone_size: once

cdr3_aa: CASRTRGRDTEAFF
v_call: TRBV19
clone_size: -

cdr3_aa: CASSPGGTDTQYF
v_call: TRBV9
clone_size: once

cdr3_aa: CASSLHYEQYF
v_call: TRBV11-3
clone_size: -

cdr3_aa: CASSVTGEGQPQHF
v_call: TRBV5-1
clone_size: -

cdr3_aa: CSVGQGNEKLFF
v_call: TRBV29-1
clone_size: -

cdr3_aa: CASSQDLTWQLVAHQPQHF
v_call: TRBV4-1
clone_size: -

cdr3_aa: CARDRTLAKNIQYF
v_call: TRBV6-4
clone_size: -

cdr3_aa: CASSFRTSGGQETQYF
v_call: TRBV5-6
clone_size: -

cdr3_aa: CASYSRDHNEQYF
v_call: TRBV28
clone_size: -

cdr3_aa: CSANRGLYGYTF
v_call: TRBV29-1
clone_size: -